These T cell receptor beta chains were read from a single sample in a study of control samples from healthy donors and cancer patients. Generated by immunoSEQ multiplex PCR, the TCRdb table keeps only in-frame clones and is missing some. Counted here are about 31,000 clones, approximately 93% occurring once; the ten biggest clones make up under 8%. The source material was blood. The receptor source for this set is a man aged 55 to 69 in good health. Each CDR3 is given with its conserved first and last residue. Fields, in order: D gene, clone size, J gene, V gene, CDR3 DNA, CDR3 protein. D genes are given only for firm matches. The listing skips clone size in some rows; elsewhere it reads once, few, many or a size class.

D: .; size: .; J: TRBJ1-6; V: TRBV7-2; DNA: TGTGCCAGCAGCTTAGTGGCGAATTCACCCCTCCACTTT; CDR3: CASSLVANSPLHF
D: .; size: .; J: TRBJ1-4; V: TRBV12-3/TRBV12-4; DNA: TGTGCCAGCAGTTTGTCAGGTGAAAAACTGTTTTTT; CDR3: CASSLSGEKLFF
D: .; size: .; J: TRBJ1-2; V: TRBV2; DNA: TGTGCCAGCAGTGGCGGGGAAGGTAGGGGTCTCTATGGCTACACCTTC; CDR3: CASSGGEGRGLYGYTF
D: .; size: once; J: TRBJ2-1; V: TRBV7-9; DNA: TGTGCCAGCAGCTTAGGTCTGCTGGAAAATGAGCAGTTCTTC; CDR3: CASSLGLLENEQFF
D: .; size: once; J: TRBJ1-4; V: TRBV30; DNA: TGTGCCTGGAGTTTTACAGGGAGGATTAGAACTAATGAAAAACTGTTTTTT; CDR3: CAWSFTGRIRTNEKLFF
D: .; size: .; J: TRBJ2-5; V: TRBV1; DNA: TGCACCAGCAGGCCTATCTCCGGGGGGGCCCTTCGGGAGACCCAGTACTTC; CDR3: CTSRPISGGALRETQYF
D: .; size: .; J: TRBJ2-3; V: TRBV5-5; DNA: TGTGCCAGCAGCTCGGACGTGGGGGGCGGCACAGATACGCAGTATTTT; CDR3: CASSSDVGGGTDTQYF
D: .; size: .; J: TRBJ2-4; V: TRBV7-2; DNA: TGTGCCAGCAGCCTGGGACCGCAAAACATTCAGTACTTC; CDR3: CASSLGPQNIQYF
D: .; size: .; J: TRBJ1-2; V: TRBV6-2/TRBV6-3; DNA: TGTGCCAGCAGTTACGCTACATTGGTTTCCCATTCTTATGGCTACACCTTC; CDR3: CASSYATLVSHSYGYTF
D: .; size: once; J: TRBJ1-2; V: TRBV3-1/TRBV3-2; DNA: TGTGCCAGCAGCCAAGATCCGGGTCTCCTTACTAACTATGGCTACACCTTC; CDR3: CASSQDPGLLTNYGYTF
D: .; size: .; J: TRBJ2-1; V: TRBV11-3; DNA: TGTGCCAGCAGCTTAGGCAGGGGGGGGCCCAATGAGCAGTTCTTC; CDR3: CASSLGRGGPNEQFF
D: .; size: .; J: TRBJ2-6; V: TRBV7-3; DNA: TGTGCCAGCAGCTTGGTGCCAGGGGGGGCTGGGGCCAACGTCCTGACTTTC; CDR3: CASSLVPGGAGANVLTF
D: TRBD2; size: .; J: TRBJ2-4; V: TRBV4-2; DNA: TGTGCCAGCAGCCAAGATGAGGCTAGCGGAGCCAAAAACATTCAGTACTTC; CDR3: CASSQDEASGAKNIQYF
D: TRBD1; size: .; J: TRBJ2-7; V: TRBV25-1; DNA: TGTGCCAGCAGTGCTCCCACGCGGACAGGGGGCTCATACGAGCAGTACTTC; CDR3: CASSAPTRTGGSYEQYF
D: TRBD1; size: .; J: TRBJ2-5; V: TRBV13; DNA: TGTGCCAGCAGCTCGAGACAGGGGCCCAAAATGGAGACCCAGTACTTC; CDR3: CASSSRQGPKMETQYF
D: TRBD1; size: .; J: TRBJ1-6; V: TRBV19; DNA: TGTGCCAGTAGCCGGGACAGGGGGGCCCCCCCCCTCCACTTT; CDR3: CASSRDRGAPPLHF
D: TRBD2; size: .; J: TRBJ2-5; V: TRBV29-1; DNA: TGCAGCGTTGACATGCGGGGGGCGCCCCAAGAGACCCAGTACTTC; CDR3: CSVDMRGAPQETQYF
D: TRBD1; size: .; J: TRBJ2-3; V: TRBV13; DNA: TGTGCCAGCAGCTTACAGGGGGCCCTACTCACAGATACGCAGTATTTT; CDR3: CASSLQGALLTDTQYF
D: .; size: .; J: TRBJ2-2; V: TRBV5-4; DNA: TGTGCCAGCAGCGTTGGTTCCACAGGGAGGACCGGGGAGCTGTTTTTT; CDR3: CASSVGSTGRTGELFF
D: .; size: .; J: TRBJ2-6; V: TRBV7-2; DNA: TGTGCCAGCAGCGCAGACAGCTCTGGGGCCAACGTCCTGACTTTC; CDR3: CASSADSSGANVLTF
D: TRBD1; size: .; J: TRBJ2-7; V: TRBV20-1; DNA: TGCAGTGCTGGTGGACAGGGGGTTTCCTACGAGCAGTACTTC; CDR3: CSAGGQGVSYEQYF
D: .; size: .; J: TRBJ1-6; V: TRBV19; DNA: TGTGCCAGTAGTGAAGCAGAGCGATCACCCCTCCACTTT; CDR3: CASSEAERSPLHF
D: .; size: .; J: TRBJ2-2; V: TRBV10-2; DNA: TGCGCCAGCAGACTACAGGGCCCCGGGGAGCTGTTTTTT; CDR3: CASRLQGPGELFF
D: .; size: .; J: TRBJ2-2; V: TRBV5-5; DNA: TGTGCCAGCCACCGGGGGCTGAACACCGGGGAGCTGTTTTTT; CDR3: CASHRGLNTGELFF
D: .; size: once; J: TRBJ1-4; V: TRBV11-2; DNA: TGTGCCAGCAGCCCGGGGGGTGGGCAGGGCGCTGAAAAACTGTTTTTT; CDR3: CASSPGGGQGAEKLFF
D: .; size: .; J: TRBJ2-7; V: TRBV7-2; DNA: TGTGCCAGCAGCTTATTACAGTCCCCCTACGAGCAGTACTTC; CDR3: CASSLLQSPYEQYF
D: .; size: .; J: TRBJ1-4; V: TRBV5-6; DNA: TGTGCCAGCAGCTCGACATTACTCGGCACTAATGAAAAACTGTTTTTT; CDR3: CASSSTLLGTNEKLFF
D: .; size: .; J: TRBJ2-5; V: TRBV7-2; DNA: TGTGCCAGCAGCTTAGCGGGGTGGAAGACCCAGTACTTC; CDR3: CASSLAGWKTQYF
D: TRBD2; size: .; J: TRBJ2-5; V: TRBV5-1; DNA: TGCGCCAGCAGTCTTGGAGGGACTAGCGGGGGCCAAGAGACCCAGTACTTC; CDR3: CASSLGGTSGGQETQYF
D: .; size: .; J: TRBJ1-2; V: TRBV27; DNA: TGTGCCAGCAGACCCTCCGGTGGGGGAAATGGCTACACCTTC; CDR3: CASRPSGGGNGYTF
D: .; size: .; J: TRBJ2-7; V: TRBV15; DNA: TGTGCCACCAGCAGGGAAGGCGGTTACGAGCAGTACTTC; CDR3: CATSREGGYEQYF
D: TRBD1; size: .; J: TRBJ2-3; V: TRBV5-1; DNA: TGCGCCAGCAGCTTGCCAGGGGGCGCAGGCACAGATACGCAGTATTTT; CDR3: CASSLPGGAGTDTQYF
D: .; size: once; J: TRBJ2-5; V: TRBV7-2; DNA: TGTGCCAGCAGCTTAGCAGTAGGGCCAGAGACCCAGTACTTC; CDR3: CASSLAVGPETQYF
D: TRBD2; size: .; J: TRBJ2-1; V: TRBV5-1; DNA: TGCGCCAGCAGCTCCACTAGCGGGGGCCCCAATGAGCAGTTCTTC; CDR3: CASSSTSGGPNEQFF
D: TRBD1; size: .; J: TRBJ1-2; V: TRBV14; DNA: TGTGCCAGCAGCCGGGACAGGAAGGGCTACACCTTC; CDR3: CASSRDRKGYTF
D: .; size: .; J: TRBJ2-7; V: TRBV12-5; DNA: TGTGCTAGTGGTCGGACCTCCTACGAGCAGTACTTC; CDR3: CASGRTSYEQYF
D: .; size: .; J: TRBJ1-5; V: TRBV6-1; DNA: TGTGCCAGCAGGGAAGGGGGGTTCGACAATCAGCCCCAGCATTTT; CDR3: CASREGGFDNQPQHF
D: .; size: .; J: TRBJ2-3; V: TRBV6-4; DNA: TGTGCCAGCAGTGAGGGGGGACTCCCCACAGATACGCAGTATTTT; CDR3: CASSEGGLPTDTQYF
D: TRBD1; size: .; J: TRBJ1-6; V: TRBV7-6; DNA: TGTGCCAGCAGCCAGGGACAGGGGGCGAATTCACCCCTCCACTTT; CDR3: CASSQGQGANSPLHF
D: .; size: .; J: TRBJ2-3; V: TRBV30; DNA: TGTGCCTGGAGGGGGCTTTTCCGCGATACGCAGTATTTT; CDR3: CAWRGLFRDTQYF